A single T cell receptor beta chain is shown here with its context. Its antigen is unknown. Germline assignment: CDR1 LGHNA and CDR2 YNFKEQ. V was cut by 1 base and J by 8 bases, with 14 bases left in between. This CDR3 contains 15 residues. The record originates from a study of T cells in localized non-small cell lung cancer. Notes on the study in general: Heterogeneity cannot be ruled out, as sequencing used one tumor region only. Longer overall survival accompanied higher blood T cell density. Uninvolved adjacent lung had more T cell clonality than any other tissue, topping tumor.

The repertoire was sequenced with immunoSEQ multiplex PCR; TCRdb's copy has only in-frame clones and lacks some. The top ten clones hold roughly 19% of a sample with roughly 84,000 clones, around nine tenths of them seen once. The source material was peripheral blood, sampled before any cancer treatment. The chain recombines TRBV4-2 with TRBJ1-4; D may be TRBD1 (6 bases). This receptor was obtained from a woman aged 40 to 75 with stage I squamous cell lung carcinoma. The CDR3, as DNA: TGTGCCAGCAGCCAAGGGTGGGGGGCGTCCGAAAAACTGTTTTTT. This gives the protein CASSQGWGASEKLFF.